Listed here are 28 T cell receptor beta chains from one sample, sequenced in a study of regulatory T cells in long-lasting Graves disease. Sample time point: persistent/refractory GD, antithyroid drugs over 5 years with positive TRAb. There was RNA extracted from PBMCs, and the TCR library was made from it. Arm-PCR of CDR3 regions and iRepertoire HTBI primers were the basis on which TCR beta libraries were built. TCRdb reanalysed the multiplex PCR reads using MiXCR and keeps one entry per CDR3 protein. Among nearly 350,000 distinct CDR3 sequences listed, about 20% were seen once. This material consisted of peripheral blood mononuclear cells (PBMCs), taken when the disease was refractory, from a patient treated with antithyroid drugs. These receptors all come from a female donor with Graves disease.

The rearrangement links TRBV19 to TRBJ1-5, with 9 bases matching TRBD1. Per the germline V gene, CDR1 is LNHDA and CDR2 is SQIVND (reference sequence). The CDR3 spans 16 residues. The junction had 3 bases not matched to a gene; V was cut back by 0 bases and J by 3 bases. CDR3 protein: CASSIEDRGINQPQHF. The CDR3 DNA reads TGTGCCAGTAGTATAGAGGACAGGGGTATCAATCAGCCCCAGCATTTT.

This clonotype appeared many times. The DNA of the CDR3 is TGTGCCAGCAGCGAGACAGGGGGCGCGCCTAATGAAAAACTGTTTTTT. Amino acids: CASSETGGAPNEKLFF. The chain couples TRBV7-6 to TRBJ1-4; TRBD1 matches 10 bases. V lost 5 bases, J lost 3 bases, and 6 bases stayed unmatched. The V gene's germline CDR1 is SGHVS and CDR2 FNYEAQ. This CDR3 spans 16 amino acids.

The chain links TRBV19 to TRBJ1-5; D remains ambiguous. The CDR3 covers 14 residues. Per germline, CDR1 LNHDA and CDR2 SQIVND (reference sequence). V was cut by 9 bases and J by 6 bases, with 18 bases left in between. CDR3 sequence (DNA): TGTGCCAGCAGCCCGGCCAAGTGGGGTCAGCCCCAGCATTTT. It codes for CASSPAKWGQPQHF. Together with reference TRBV19 and TRBJ1-5, the CDR3 gives the full variable domain: DGGITQSPKYLFRKEGQNVTLSCEQNLNHDAMYWYRQDPGQGLRLIYYSQIVNDFQKGDIAEGYSVSREKKESFPLTVTSAQKNPTAFYLCASSPAKWGQPQHFGDGTRLSIL.

This clonotype has ten or more counts. The chain employs TRBV7-2 and TRBJ1-2; D unresolved. V lost 0 bases and J 5 bases, leaving 10 bases between the germline ends. The CDR3 is 14 residues long. The germline gives CDR1 SGHTA, CDR2 FQGNSA. The chain's CDR3 is CASSLAPGLYGYTF. CDR3 coding DNA: TGTGCCAGCAGCTTAGCCCCCGGGCTTTATGGCTACACCTTC.

About this clonotype: The final CDR3 position lacks the conserved phenylalanine or tryptophan, pointing to a likely read error. This sequence joins TRBV12-3 or TRBV12-4 and TRBJ1-3; no clear D gene. Trimming stripped 5 bases from V and 5 bases from J, with 10 bases between. The CDR3 loop spans 13 amino acids. As DNA, the CDR3 is TGTGCCAGCAGTCCAACGCTAAGAAACACCATATATTCT. Amino acid sequence: CASSPTLRNTIYS.

This clonotype was counted ten times or more. The V gene is TRBV27, the J gene TRBJ1-2; 10 bases match TRBD1. Germline V gene sequence: CDR1 MNHEY, CDR2 SMNVEV (reference sequence). Trimming cost V 6 bases and J 8 bases; bases outside gene matches: 12. CDR3 length: 15 residues. The DNA for the CDR3 is TGTGCCAGCAGCCCGCAGGGACAGGGGAATGGCGGCTACACCTTC. This gives the protein CASSPQGQGNGGYTF.

In its sample, this clonotype was seen many times. The chain employs TRBV5-1 and TRBJ1-6; TRBD1 is a possible D gene (5 bases). V was shortened by 0 bases and J by 7 bases, with 17 bases between the two germline ends. The germline V gene encodes CDR1 SGHRS and CDR2 YFSETQ. The CDR3 is 17 amino acids. The CDR3 sequence: CASSLEVSTRGNSPLHF. The CDR3 DNA reads as TGCGCCAGCAGCTTGGAGGTCAGCACGCGGGGGAATTCACCCCTCCACTTT. Combining the CDR3 with reference TRBV5-1 and TRBJ1-6 gives the whole variable domain KAGVTQTPRYLIKTRGQQVTLSCSPISGHRSVSWYQQTPGQGLQFLFEYFSETQRNKGNFPGRFSGRQFSNSRSEMNVSTLELGDSALYLCASSLEVSTRGNSPLHFGNGTRLTVT.

The V gene is TRBV9, the J gene TRBJ1-5; D gene uncertain. Germline-derived CDR1 and CDR2 are SGDLS and YYNGEE. Trimming shortened V by 0 bases and J by 0 bases, and 7 bases separated the two germline ends. The CDR3 contains 15 residues. CDR3 protein: CASSVGGLSNQPQHF. As DNA, the CDR3 is TGTGCCAGCAGCGTAGGAGGGCTTAGCAATCAGCCCCAGCATTTT. The whole variable domain, remainder taken from reference TRBV9 and TRBJ1-5, is DSGVTQTPKHLITATGQRVTLRCSPRSGDLSVYWYQQSLDQGLQFLIQYYNGEERAKGNILERFSAQQFPDLHSELNLSSLELGDSALYFCASSVGGLSNQPQHFGDGTRLSIL.

This clonotype has more than one count but fewer than ten. The J gene is TRBJ1-5, the V gene TRBV30, with D unclear. V was clipped by 2 bases and J by 7 bases, with 12 bases between them. The germline V gene has CDR1 GTSNPN and CDR2 SVGIG (reference sequence). CDR3 length: 13 residues. CDR3 DNA sequence: TGTGCCTGGAGTCCGGGAGGGAGACAGCCCCAGCATTTT. Its protein product is CAWSPGGRQPQHF. Using reference TRBV30 and TRBJ1-5 for the parts outside the CDR3, the full variable domain is SQTIHQWPATLVQPVGSPLSLECTVEGTSNPNLYWYRQAAGRGLQLLFYSVGIGQISSEVPQNLSASRPQDRQFILSSKKLLLSDSGFYLCAWSPGGRQPQHFGDGTRLSIL.

This clonotype was seen a handful of times. The chain is built from TRBV10-2 and TRBJ1-6; D is perhaps TRBD1 (5 bases). The germline V gene has CDR1 WSHSY and CDR2 SAAADI. Deletions cut 5 bases from V and 6 bases from J, with 14 bases between. The length of the CDR3 is 15 residues. The CDR3, as DNA: TGCGCCAGCAGTTTGTTGGGACCTTCTAATTCACCCCTCCACTTT. Its protein product is CASSLLGPSNSPLHF.

V and J are TRBV5-6 and TRBJ2-3; D is undetermined. This CDR3 is built from 13 residues. Trimming shortened V by 6 bases and J by 1 base, and 9 bases separated the two germline ends. The germline V gene encodes CDR1 SGHDT and CDR2 YYEEEE. The CDR3: CASTTGGTDTQYF. CDR3 DNA sequence: TGTGCCAGCACAACTGGCGGCACAGATACGCAGTATTTT.

This clonotype was recorded at least ten times. The J gene is TRBJ2-7, the V gene TRBV7-9; tentatively, D is TRBD1 (5 bases). Germline CDR1 reads SEHNR; CDR2 reads FQNEAQ (reference sequence). Trimming shortened V by 1 base and J by 6 bases, and 7 bases separated the two germline ends. The CDR3 consists of 12 residues. CDR3: CASSLGQFEQYF. The CDR3 DNA reads as TGTGCCAGCAGCTTAGGACAGTTCGAGCAGTACTTC.

This clonotype was picked up many times. The CDR3 reads CASSLNRRYGYTF. The CDR3 DNA is TGTGCCAGTAGTTTGAACAGGCGGTATGGCTACACCTTC. The V gene is TRBV19, the J gene TRBJ1-2; TRBD1 might be the D (5 bases). The V and J ends lost 5 bases and 5 bases respectively, with 12 bases between them. The CDR3 spans 13 residues. Germline CDR1 LNHDA, CDR2 SQIVND (reference sequence).

In this sample, this clonotype turned up many times. The chain links TRBV12-5 to TRBJ1-1, with D unclear. This CDR3 has 15 amino acids. Germline V gene sequence: CDR1 LGHNT, CDR2 FRNRAP. Deletions cut 0 bases from V and 1 base from J, with 9 bases between. CDR3 sequence: CASGLVIGRNTEAFF. DNA of the CDR3: TGTGCTAGTGGTTTGGTGATCGGACGGAACACTGAAGCTTTCTTT. Based on the CDR3 plus reference TRBV12-5 and TRBJ1-1, the full variable domain is DARVTQTPRHKVTEMGQEVTMRCQPILGHNTVFWYRQTMMQGLELLAYFRNRAPLDDSGMPKDRFSAEMPDATLATLKIQPSEPRDSAVYFCASGLVIGRNTEAFFGQGTRLTVV.

This clonotype was seen repeatedly, ten times or more. The chain employs TRBV20-1 and TRBJ2-7; no firm D call. Germline V gene sequence: CDR1 DFQATT, CDR2 SNEGSKA (reference sequence). This CDR3 comprises 12 residues. With 1 base removed from V and 2 bases from J, the gap between germline ends came to 6 bases. The CDR3 DNA follows: TGCAGTGCTAGAGTCCGGCCCTACGAGCAGTACTTC. It is translated as CSARVRPYEQYF.

The genes are TRBV3-1 and TRBJ2-1; a possible D gene is TRBD1 (6 bases). The V end was cut by 6 bases, the J end by 0 bases, with 15 bases between. CDR1 is LGHDT and CDR2 is YNNKEL in the germline V gene (reference sequence). CDR3 length: 16 residues. The CDR3 spells CASSHLGGSSYNEQFF. The CDR3 coding sequence is TGTGCCAGCAGTCATTTAGGGGGAAGCTCCTACAATGAGCAGTTCTTC.

There are many counts of this clonotype. The chain carries TRBV28 and TRBJ2-7, with 10 bases that match TRBD1. Germline-derived CDR1 and CDR2 are MDHEN and SYDVKM. This CDR3 is 14 amino acids long. J was trimmed by 3 bases and V by 5 bases; bases with no gene match: 4. The CDR3 loop is CASSTTGGGYEQYF. CDR3 sequence (DNA): TGTGCCAGCAGTACGACAGGGGGCGGCTACGAGCAGTACTTC.

A single count supports this clonotype. A single base separates this from a much larger clone, so it may be a read error. This rearrangement joins TRBV19 to TRBJ1-2; no clear D. CDR1 is LNHDA, CDR2 SQIVND, per germline (reference sequence). CDR3 length: 13 amino acids. V gave up 11 bases and J gave up 2 bases, with 15 bases separating them. In nucleotides, the CDR3 is TGTGCCTCCATCGTAGATGGAAACTATGGCTACACCTTC. This encodes CASIVDGNYGYTF.

V is TRBV9 and J is TRBJ2-2; 8 bases fit TRBD1. There are 14 residues in the CDR3. The germline gives CDR1 SGDLS, CDR2 YYNGEE. J gave up 6 bases and V 1 base, and 2 bases lay outside the gene matches. Here the CDR3 DNA reads TGTGCCAGCAGCGTAATGACAGGGGCCGGGGAGCTGTTTTTT. It is translated as CASSVMTGAGELFF.

The V call is TRBV5-6, the J call TRBJ2-5; 8 nucleotides line up with TRBD1. This CDR3 is built from 17 residues. V shed 4 bases, J shed 1 base, and the junction held 12 bases outside the gene matches. Per the germline V gene, CDR1 is SGHDT and CDR2 is YYEEEE. The CDR3 nucleotides are TGTGCCAGCAGCCAAAAAAGACAGGGGTCCTCCCAAGAGACCCAGTACTTC. Translating gives CASSQKRQGSSQETQYF. The full variable domain, in which reference TRBV5-6 and TRBJ2-5 provide the parts outside the CDR3, is DAGVTQSPTHLIKTRGQQVTLRCSPKSGHDTVSWYQQALGQGPQFIFQYYEEEERQRGNFPDRFSGHQFPNYSSELNVNALLLGDSALYLCASSQKRQGSSQETQYFGPGTRLLVL.

This clonotype was recorded many times. This chain links TRBV12-5 with TRBJ1-6; unclear D gene. The CDR3 spans 17 residues. Trimming cost V 0 bases and J 0 bases, with 9 bases left between them. CDR1 LGHNT and CDR2 FRNRAP come from the germline V gene. The CDR3 DNA sequence: TGTGCTAGTGGTTTGGTCTTTGGGAACTCCTATAATTCACCCCTCCACTTT. Translated, it gives CASGLVFGNSYNSPLHF.

The chain couples TRBV5-1 to TRBJ1-5, with D perhaps TRBD1 (6 bases). CDR1 and CDR2 (germline): SGHRS, YFSETQ. The CDR3 contains 14 residues. V was cut by 1 base and J by 7 bases, with 12 bases left in between. The CDR3 DNA follows: TGCGCCAGCAGCTTGTGGTTCGGGGGCCAGCCCCAGCATTTT. This translates into CASSLWFGGQPQHF.

This clonotype came up many times. The chain joins TRBV30 to TRBJ1-4; D may be TRBD1 (5 bases). Germline-derived CDR1 and CDR2 are GTSNPN and SVGIG (reference sequence). CDR3 size: 15 residues. V was clipped by 0 bases and J by 7 bases, with 15 bases between them. CDR3 protein: CAWSVFGTTLEKLFF. The CDR3 nucleotides are TGTGCCTGGAGTGTATTCGGGACGACCCTTGAAAAACTGTTTTTT.

This sequence joins TRBV3-1 and TRBJ2-7; D tentatively reads TRBD1 or TRBD2 (10 bases each). V was cut by 3 bases and J by 9 bases, with 21 bases left in between. The CDR3 has 15 residues. Germline V gives CDR1 LGHDT, CDR2 YNNKEL (reference sequence). CDR3 DNA sequence: TGTGCCAGCAGCCAGGGACAGGGGACTAGCGTGGGGCAGTACTTC. Protein: CASSQGQGTSVGQYF.

This clonotype was counted ten times or more. The chain links TRBV19 to TRBJ1-5; D unclear. Looked up from germline, CDR1 is LNHDA and CDR2 is SQIVND (reference sequence). V was cut by 3 bases and J by 4 bases, with 7 bases left in between. The CDR3 is made up of 13 amino acids. Written as DNA, the CDR3 is TGTGCCAGTAGTATCAGGATTAATCAGCCCCAGCATTTT. The encoded protein is CASSIRINQPQHF.

This clonotype appeared many times. V gene TRBV29-1 combines with J gene TRBJ2-7; D not certain. The germline V gene encodes CDR1 SQVTM and CDR2 ANQGSEA. This CDR3 region has 12 residues. V lost 6 bases and J lost 11, with 20 bases in between. The CDR3 here is CSVATDLMVEYF. Written as DNA, the CDR3 is TGCAGCGTCGCGACCGACCTAATGGTGGAGTACTTC.

This clonotype was detected many times. This chain links TRBV10-3 with TRBJ1-2; a weak D match, TRBD1 (6 bases). The germline CDR1 and CDR2 sequences are ENHRY and SYGVKD. Between the trimmed V and J ends, which lost 6 bases and 4 bases, there was a span of 12 bases. This CDR3 region has 13 residues. This chain's CDR3 is CAIRVQGGYGYTF. CDR3 nucleotide sequence: TGTGCCATCAGGGTACAGGGTGGCTATGGCTACACCTTC.

This clonotype has ten or more counts. The V call is TRBV7-9, the J call TRBJ2-5; D is perhaps TRBD1 (5 bases). This CDR3 is 14 amino acids long. Trimming shortened V by 6 bases and J by 3 bases, and 14 bases separated the two germline ends. Germline V gene sequence: CDR1 SEHNR, CDR2 FQNEAQ (reference sequence). CDR3 bases: TGTGCCAGCAGAGGTGTCAGGGTTGAAGAGACCCAGTACTTC. Its translation is CASRGVRVEETQYF.